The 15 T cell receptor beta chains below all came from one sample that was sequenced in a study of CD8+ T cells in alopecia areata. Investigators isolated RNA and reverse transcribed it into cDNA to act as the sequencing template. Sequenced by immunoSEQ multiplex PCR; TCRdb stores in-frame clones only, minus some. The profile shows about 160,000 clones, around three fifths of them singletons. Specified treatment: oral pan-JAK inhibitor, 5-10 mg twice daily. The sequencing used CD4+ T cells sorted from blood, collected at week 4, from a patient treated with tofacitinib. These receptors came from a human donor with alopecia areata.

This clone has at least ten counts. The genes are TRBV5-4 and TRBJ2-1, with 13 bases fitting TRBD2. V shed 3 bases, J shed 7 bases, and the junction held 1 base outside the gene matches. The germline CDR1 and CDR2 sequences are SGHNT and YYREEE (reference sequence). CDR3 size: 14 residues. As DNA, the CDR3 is TGTGCCAGCAGCTCGGGACTAGCGGGGAATGAGCAGTTCTTC. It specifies CASSSGLAGNEQFF.

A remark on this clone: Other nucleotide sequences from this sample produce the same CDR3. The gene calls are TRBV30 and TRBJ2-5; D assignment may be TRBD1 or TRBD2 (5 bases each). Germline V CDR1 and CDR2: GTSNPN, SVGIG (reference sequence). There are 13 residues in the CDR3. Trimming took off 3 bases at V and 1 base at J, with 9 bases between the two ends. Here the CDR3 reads CAWSPGLQETQYF. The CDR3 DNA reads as TGTGCCTGGAGCCCGGGGCTCCAAGAGACCCAGTACTTC.

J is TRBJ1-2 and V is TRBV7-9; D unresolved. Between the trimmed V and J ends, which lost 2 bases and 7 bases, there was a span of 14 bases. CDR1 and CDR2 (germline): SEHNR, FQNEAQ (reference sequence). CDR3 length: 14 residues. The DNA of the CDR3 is TGTGCCAGCAGCTTATCGGCCGCCGCGAGTGGCTACACCTTC. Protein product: CASSLSAAASGYTF.

CDR3 bases: TGTGCCAGCGGACAGGGGTTACTTCAGCCCCAGCATTTT. Its translation is CASGQGLLQPQHF. The V and J genes are TRBV19 and TRBJ1-5; 9 bases line up with TRBD1. In germline, CDR1 is LNHDA, CDR2 SQIVND (reference sequence). Germline trimming cut 9 bases from V and 6 bases from J; bases unmatched to any gene: 6. The CDR3 is 13 amino acids.

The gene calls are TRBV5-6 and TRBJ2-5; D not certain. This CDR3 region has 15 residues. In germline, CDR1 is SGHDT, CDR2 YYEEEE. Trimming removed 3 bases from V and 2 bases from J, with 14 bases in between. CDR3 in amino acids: CASSSSLVGQETQYF. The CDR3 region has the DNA TGTGCCAGCAGCTCCTCCTTGGTCGGACAAGAGACCCAGTACTTC.

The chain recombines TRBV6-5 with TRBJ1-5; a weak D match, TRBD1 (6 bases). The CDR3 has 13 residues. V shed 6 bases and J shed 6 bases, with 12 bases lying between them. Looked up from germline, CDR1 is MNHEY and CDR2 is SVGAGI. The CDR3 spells CASRPTTGQPQHF. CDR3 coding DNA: TGTGCCAGCAGGCCGACGACAGGTCAGCCCCAGCATTTT.

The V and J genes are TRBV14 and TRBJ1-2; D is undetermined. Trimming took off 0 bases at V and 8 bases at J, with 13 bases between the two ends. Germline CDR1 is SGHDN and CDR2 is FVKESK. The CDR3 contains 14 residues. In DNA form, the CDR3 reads TGTGCCAGCAGCCAAGATATTGGCCGTGGCGGCTACACCTTC. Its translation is CASSQDIGRGGYTF.

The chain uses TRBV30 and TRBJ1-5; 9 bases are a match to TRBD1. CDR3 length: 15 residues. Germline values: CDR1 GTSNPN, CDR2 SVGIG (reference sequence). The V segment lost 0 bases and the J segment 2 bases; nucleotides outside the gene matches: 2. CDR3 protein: CAWSVRDRGNQPQHF. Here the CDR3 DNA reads TGTGCCTGGAGTGTACGGGACAGGGGCAATCAGCCCCAGCATTTT.

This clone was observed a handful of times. The CDR3 DNA reads as TGCAGTGCTACCCCGGCGGAGACCCAGTACTTC. This encodes CSATPAETQYF. V usage is TRBV20-1 and J usage is TRBJ2-5; D is undetermined. Germline CDR1 and CDR2: DFQATT and SNEGSKA (reference sequence). The CDR3 runs 11 residues. V was pared by 4 bases and J by 5 bases, with 8 bases between.

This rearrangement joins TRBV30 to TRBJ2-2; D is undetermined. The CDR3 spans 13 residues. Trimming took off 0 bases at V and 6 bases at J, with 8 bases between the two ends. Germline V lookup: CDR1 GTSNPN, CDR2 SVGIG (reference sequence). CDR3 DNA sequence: TGTGCCTGGAGTGTACGGCTGGCCGGGGAGCTGTTTTTT. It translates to CAWSVRLAGELFF. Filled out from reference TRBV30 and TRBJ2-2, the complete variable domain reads SQTIHQWPATLVQPVGSPLSLECTVEGTSNPNLYWYRQAAGRGLQLLFYSVGIGQISSEVPQNLSASRPQDRQFILSSKKLLLSDSGFYLCAWSVRLAGELFFGEGSRLTVL.

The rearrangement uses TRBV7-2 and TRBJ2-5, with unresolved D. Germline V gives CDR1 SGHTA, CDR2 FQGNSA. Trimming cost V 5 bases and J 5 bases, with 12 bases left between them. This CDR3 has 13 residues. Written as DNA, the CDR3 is TGTGCCAGCAGCGGGTTGGGTCGGGAGACCCAGTACTTC. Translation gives CASSGLGRETQYF.

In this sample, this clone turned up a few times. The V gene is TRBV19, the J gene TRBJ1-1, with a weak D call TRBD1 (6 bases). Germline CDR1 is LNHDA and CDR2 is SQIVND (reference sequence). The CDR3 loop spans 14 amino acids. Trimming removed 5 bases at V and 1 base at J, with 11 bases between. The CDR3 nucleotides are TGTGCCAGTAGTCTCGGACAGCGGAACACTGAAGCTTTCTTT. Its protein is CASSLGQRNTEAFF.

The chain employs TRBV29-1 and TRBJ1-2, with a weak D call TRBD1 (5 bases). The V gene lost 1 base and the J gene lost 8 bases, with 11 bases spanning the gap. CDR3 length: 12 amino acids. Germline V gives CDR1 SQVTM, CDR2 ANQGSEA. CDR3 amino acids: CSVEGGGRGYTF. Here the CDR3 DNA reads TGCAGCGTTGAAGGGGGGGGAAGAGGCTACACCTTC.

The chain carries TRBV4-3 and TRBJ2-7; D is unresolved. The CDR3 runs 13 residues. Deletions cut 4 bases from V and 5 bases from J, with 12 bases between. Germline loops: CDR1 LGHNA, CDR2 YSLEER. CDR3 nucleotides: TGCGCCAGCAGCCCCGTGGTAGGGCACGAGCAGTACTTC. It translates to CASSPVVGHEQYF.

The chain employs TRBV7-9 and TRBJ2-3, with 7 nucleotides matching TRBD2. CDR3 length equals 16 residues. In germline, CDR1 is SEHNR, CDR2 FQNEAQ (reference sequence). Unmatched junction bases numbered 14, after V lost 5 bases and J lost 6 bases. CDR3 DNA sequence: TGTGCCAGCAGCCCCCGAACTAGCGACAGCTGGGATACGCAGTATTTT. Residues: CASSPRTSDSWDTQYF.